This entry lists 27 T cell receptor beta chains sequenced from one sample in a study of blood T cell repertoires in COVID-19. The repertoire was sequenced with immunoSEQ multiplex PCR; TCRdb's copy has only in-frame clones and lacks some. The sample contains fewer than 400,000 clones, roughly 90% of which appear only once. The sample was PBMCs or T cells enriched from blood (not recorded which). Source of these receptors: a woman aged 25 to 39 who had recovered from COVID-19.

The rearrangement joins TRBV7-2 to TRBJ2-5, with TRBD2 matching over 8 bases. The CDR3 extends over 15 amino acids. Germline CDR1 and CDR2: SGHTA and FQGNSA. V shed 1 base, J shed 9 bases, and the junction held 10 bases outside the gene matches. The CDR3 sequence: CASSLEAGGRRAQYF. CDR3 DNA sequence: TGTGCCAGCAGCTTAGAGGCGGGAGGCCGAAGGGCCCAGTACTTC.

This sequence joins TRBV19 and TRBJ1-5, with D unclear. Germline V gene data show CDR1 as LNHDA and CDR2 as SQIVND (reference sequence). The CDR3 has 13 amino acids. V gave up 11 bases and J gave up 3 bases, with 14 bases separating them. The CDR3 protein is CAGSPGFNQPQHF. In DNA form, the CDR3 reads TGTGCCGGCAGCCCGGGGTTCAATCAGCCCCAGCATTTT.

Here the CDR3 DNA reads TGTGCCAGCAGCCCCCTGGGACAGTTCCTCGGTGGGGCCAACGTCCTGACTTTC. This gives the protein CASSPLGQFLGGANVLTF. The rearrangement joins TRBV6-2 or TRBV6-3 to TRBJ2-6, with 7 bases that match TRBD1. This CDR3 has 18 amino acids. Germline trimming cut 6 bases from V and 3 bases from J; bases unmatched to any gene: 14. Germline CDR1 and CDR2: MNHEY and SVGEGT.

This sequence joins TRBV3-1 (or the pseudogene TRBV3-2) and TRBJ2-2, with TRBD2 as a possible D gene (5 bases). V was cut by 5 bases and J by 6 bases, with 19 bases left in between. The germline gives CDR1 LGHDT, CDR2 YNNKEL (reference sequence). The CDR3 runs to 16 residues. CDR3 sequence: CASSYGVPGIAGELFF. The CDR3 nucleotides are TGTGCCAGCAGCTACGGGGTTCCGGGTATCGCCGGGGAGCTGTTTTTT.

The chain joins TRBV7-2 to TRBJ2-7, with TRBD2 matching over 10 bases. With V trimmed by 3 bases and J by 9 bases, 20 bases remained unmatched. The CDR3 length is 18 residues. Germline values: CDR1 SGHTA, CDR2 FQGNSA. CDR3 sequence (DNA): TGTGCCAGCAGCTTGGCCGGGGCTAGCGGGGGTCTGGGTAAAGTGCAGTACTTC. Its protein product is CASSLAGASGGLGKVQYF.

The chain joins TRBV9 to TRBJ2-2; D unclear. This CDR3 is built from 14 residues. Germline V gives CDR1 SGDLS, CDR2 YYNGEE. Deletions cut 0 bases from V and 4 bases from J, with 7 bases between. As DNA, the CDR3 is TGTGCCAGCAGCGTAGTGGCCTTCACCGGGGAGCTGTTTTTT. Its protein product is CASSVVAFTGELFF.

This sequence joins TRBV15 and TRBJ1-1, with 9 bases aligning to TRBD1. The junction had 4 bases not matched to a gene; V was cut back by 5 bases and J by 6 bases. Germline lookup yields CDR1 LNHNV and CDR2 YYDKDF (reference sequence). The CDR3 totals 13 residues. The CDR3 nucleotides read TGTGCCACCAGCCCGGACAGGGGTGCTGAAGCTTTCTTT. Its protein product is CATSPDRGAEAFF.

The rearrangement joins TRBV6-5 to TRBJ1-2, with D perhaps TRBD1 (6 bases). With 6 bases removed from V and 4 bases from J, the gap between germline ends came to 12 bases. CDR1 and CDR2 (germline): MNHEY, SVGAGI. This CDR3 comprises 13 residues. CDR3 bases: TGTGCCAGCAGGCCACAGGGTGGCTATGGCTACACCTTC. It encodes CASRPQGGYGYTF.

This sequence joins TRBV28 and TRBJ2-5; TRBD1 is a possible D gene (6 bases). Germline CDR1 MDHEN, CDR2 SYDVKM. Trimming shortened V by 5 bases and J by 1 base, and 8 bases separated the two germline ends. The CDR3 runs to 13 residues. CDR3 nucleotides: TGTGCCAGCAGTAGGACAGTCCAAGAGACCCAGTACTTC. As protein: CASSRTVQETQYF.

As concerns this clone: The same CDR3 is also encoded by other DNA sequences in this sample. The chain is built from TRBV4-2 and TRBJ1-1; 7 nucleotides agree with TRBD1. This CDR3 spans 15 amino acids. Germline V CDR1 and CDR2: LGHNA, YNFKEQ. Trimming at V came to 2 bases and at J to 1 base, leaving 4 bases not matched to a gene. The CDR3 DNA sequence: TGTGCCAGCAGCCAACCCGACAGGGCGAACACTGAAGCTTTCTTT. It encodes CASSQPDRANTEAFF.

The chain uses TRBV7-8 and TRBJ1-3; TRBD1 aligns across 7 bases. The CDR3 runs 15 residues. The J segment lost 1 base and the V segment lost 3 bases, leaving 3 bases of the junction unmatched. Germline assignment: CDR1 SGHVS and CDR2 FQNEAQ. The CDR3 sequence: CASSLTGWSGNTIYF. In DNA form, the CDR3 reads TGTGCCAGCAGCTTGACAGGGTGGTCTGGAAACACCATATATTTT.

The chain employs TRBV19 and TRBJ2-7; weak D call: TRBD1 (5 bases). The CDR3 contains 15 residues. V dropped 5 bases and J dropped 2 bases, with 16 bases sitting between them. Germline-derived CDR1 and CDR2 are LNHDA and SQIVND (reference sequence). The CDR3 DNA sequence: TGTGCCAGTAGTCCCGGCGTAGGGGTCCCCTACGAGCAGTACTTC. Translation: CASSPGVGVPYEQYF.

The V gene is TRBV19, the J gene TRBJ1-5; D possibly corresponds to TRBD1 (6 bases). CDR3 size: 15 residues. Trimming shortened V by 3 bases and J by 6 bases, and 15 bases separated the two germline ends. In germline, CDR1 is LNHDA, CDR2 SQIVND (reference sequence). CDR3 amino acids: CASSMARGEGQPQHF. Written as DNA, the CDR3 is TGTGCCAGTAGTATGGCCAGGGGAGAGGGTCAGCCCCAGCATTTT.

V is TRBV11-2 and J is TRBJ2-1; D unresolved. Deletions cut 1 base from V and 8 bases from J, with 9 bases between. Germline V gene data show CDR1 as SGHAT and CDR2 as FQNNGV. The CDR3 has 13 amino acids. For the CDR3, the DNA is TGTGCCAGCAGCTTAGCGAGGAGAGATGAGCAGTTCTTC. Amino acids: CASSLARRDEQFF.

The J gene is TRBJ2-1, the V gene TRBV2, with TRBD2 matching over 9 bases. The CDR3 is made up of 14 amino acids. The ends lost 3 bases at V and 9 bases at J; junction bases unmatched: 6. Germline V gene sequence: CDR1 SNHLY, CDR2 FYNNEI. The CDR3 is CASSDLAGMLEQFF. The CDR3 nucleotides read TGTGCCAGCAGTGATCTAGCGGGAATGCTTGAGCAGTTCTTC.

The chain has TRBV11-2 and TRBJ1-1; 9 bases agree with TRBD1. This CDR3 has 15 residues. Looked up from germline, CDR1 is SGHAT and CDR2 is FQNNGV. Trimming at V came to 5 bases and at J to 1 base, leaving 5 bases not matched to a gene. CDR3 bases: TGTGCCAGCAGCCTCCAGGGACAGGGGAACACTGAAGCTTTCTTT. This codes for CASSLQGQGNTEAFF.

The CDR3 spells CATRRQGGTEAFF. CDR3 coding DNA: TGTGCCACCAGGAGACAGGGCGGCACTGAAGCTTTCTTT. The rearrangement joins TRBV24-1 to TRBJ1-1; 7 positions agree with TRBD1. Per germline, CDR1 KGHDR and CDR2 SFDVKD. The ends lost 7 bases at V and 4 bases at J; junction bases unmatched: 5. This CDR3 has 13 residues.

The CDR3 loop is CASSNPMTSAYTGELFF. CDR3 DNA: TGTGCCAGTAGTAACCCCATGACTAGCGCCTACACCGGGGAGCTGTTTTTT. This sequence joins TRBV19 and TRBJ2-2, with TRBD2 identical over 8 bases. The germline gives CDR1 LNHDA, CDR2 SQIVND (reference sequence). With 4 bases clipped from V and 3 bases from J, the junction kept 10 bases outside the gene matches. The CDR3 has 17 residues. The full variable domain, its missing parts supplied by reference TRBV19 and TRBJ2-2, is DGGITQSPKYLFRKEGQNVTLSCEQNLNHDAMYWYRQDPGQGLRLIYYSQIVNDFQKGDIAEGYSVSREKKESFPLTVTSAQKNPTAFYLCASSNPMTSAYTGELFFGEGSRLTVL.

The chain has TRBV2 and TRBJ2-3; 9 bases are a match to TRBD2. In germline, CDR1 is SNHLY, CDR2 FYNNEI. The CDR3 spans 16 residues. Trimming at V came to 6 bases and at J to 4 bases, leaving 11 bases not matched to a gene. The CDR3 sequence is CASSPRGGRVADTQYF. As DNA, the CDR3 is TGTGCCAGCAGCCCTAGGGGCGGGAGGGTCGCAGATACGCAGTATTTT.

The CDR3 spells CASSSTGGLTEQYF. CDR3 DNA sequence: TGTGCCAGCAGCTCGACAGGGGGTTTAACCGAGCAGTACTTC. This chain links TRBV7-9 with TRBJ2-7, with 9 bases fitting TRBD1. V lost 4 bases, J lost 6 bases, and 7 bases stayed unmatched. Germline loops: CDR1 SEHNR, CDR2 FQNEAQ (reference sequence). The CDR3 totals 14 residues. Full variable domain (rest looked up from reference TRBV7-9 and TRBJ2-7): DTGVSQNPRHKITKRGQNVTFRCDPISEHNRLYWYRQTLGQGPEFLTYFQNEAQLEKSRLLSDRFSAERPKGSFSTLEIQRTEQGDSAMYLCASSSTGGLTEQYFGPGTRLTVT.

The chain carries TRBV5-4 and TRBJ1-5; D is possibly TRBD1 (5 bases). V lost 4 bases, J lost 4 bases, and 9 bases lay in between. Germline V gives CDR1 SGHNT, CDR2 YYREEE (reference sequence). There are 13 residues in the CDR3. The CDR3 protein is CASSAGLNQPQHF. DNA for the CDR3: TGTGCCAGCAGCGCGGGGCTTAATCAGCCCCAGCATTTT.

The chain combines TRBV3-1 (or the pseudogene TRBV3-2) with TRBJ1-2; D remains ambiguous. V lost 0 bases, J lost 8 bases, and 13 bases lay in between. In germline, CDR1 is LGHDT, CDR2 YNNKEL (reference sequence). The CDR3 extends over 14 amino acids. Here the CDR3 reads CASSQDYVSGGYTF. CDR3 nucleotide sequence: TGTGCCAGCAGCCAAGATTATGTATCGGGGGGCTACACCTTC.

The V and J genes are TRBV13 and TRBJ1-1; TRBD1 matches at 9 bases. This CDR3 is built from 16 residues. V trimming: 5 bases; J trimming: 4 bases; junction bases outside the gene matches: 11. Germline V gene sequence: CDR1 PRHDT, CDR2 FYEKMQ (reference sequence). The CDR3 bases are TGTGCCAGCAGCCCAGGCCTACAGGGGGCGATCACTGAAGCTTTCTTT. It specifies CASSPGLQGAITEAFF.

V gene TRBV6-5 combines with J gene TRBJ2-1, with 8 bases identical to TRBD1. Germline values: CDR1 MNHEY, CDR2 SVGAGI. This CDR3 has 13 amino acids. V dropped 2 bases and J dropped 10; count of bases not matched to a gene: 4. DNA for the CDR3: TGTGCCAGCAGTTACGCGGACAGGGACGAGCAGTTCTTC. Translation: CASSYADRDEQFF.

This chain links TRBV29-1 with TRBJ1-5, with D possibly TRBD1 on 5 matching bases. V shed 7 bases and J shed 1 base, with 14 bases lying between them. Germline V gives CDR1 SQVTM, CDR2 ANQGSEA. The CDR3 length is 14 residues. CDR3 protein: CSASGGFSNQPQHF. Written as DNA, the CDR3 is TGCAGCGCAAGCGGGGGATTCAGCAATCAGCCCCAGCATTTT.

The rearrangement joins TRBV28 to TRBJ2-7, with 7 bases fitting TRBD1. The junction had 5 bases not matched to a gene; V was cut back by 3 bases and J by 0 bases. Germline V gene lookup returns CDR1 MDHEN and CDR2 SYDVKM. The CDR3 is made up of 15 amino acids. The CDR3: CASSFLTGRSYEQYF. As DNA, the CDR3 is TGTGCCAGCAGTTTTCTGACAGGGCGCTCCTACGAGCAGTACTTC.

The CDR3, as DNA: TGTGCCTGGAAGGACTACGTTAAAGAGACCCAGTACTTC. Its translation is CAWKDYVKETQYF. This rearrangement joins TRBV30 to TRBJ2-5, with D perhaps TRBD2 (6 bases). The germline gives CDR1 GTSNPN, CDR2 SVGIG (reference sequence). V lost 4 bases and J lost 3, with 12 bases in between. The CDR3 length is 13 residues.